This paragraph covers one T cell receptor (beta chain) sequence. Its antigen is currently unknown. The CDR3 is 14 amino acids. Per germline, CDR1 SQVTM and CDR2 ANQGSEA. The primer mix had 60 Vbeta and 13 Jbeta primers. Sequencing used immunoSEQ multiplex PCR; TCRdb keeps in-frame clones, though not all of them. The table records about 170,000 clones, roughly 80% of them present only once. The data belong to a study of cytomegalovirus exposure and HLA in healthy donors. The study, taken as a whole, reports: A likely sequencing artifact accounted for one observed cluster of highly shared sequence variants. Solely CMV serostatus was available to characterize immune exposure.

The chain joins TRBV29-1 to TRBJ2-5, with TRBD1 matching over 7 bases. The last part of the DNA fits TRBJ2-7 better; the J call may be wrong. The sequencing input was PBMCs. The clonotype originates from a woman aged 45-65 years in good health and CMV-seropositive. CDR3: CSVDTPGQTYEQYF. The CDR3 DNA reads TGCAGCGTTGACACCCCGGGACAGACCTACGAGCAGTACTTC.